Below are 31 T cell receptor beta chains sequenced from a single sample in a study of blood T cell repertoires in COVID-19 (dated by TCRdb to the early 2020s). Library preparation used the immunoSEQ multiplex PCR assay. In its TCRdb copy, this immuneACCESS table keeps in-frame sequences only and misses some clones. Where compared with another copy, unresolved V genes explain less than half of these, and the others have no known cause. Across this sample there are 200,000 or so clones, with less than 90% seen only once. 2.1% of the sample goes to the ten largest clones. Sequencing was performed on peripheral blood. These receptors originate from a man aged 65-85 years with active or convalescent COVID-19.

The genes are TRBV6-2 or TRBV6-3 and TRBJ2-7; 9 positions match TRBD1. This CDR3 has 15 amino acids. Trimming cost V 6 bases and J 2 bases; bases outside gene matches: 8. Per the germline V gene, CDR1 is MNHEY and CDR2 is SVGEGT. In nucleotides, the CDR3 is TGTGCCAGCAGCCTAGGGACAGGGCCTACCTACGAGCAGTACTTC. Its protein is CASSLGTGPTYEQYF.

V gene TRBV27 combines with J gene TRBJ1-6; TRBD1 is a possible D gene (6 bases). In germline, CDR1 is MNHEY, CDR2 SMNVEV (reference sequence). The V end was cut by 4 bases, the J end by 7 bases, with 11 bases between. This CDR3 has 14 residues. The CDR3 spells CASSSDSSNSPLHF. In nucleotides, the CDR3 is TGTGCCAGCAGTTCGGACAGTTCAAATTCACCCCTCCACTTT.

This clone has just one count. V gene TRBV28 combines with J gene TRBJ2-5, with D maybe TRBD2 (5 bases). The CDR3 length is 12 residues. The V gene's germline CDR1 is MDHEN and CDR2 SYDVKM. The V end lost 7 bases, the J end lost 5 bases, and 11 bases lay between the germline ends. CDR3 loop: CASTRERETQYF. CDR3 nucleotides: TGTGCCAGCACCCGGGAACGCGAGACCCAGTACTTC.

The V and J genes are TRBV5-1 and TRBJ2-7; 9 positions match TRBD1. CDR1 SGHRS and CDR2 YFSETQ come from the germline V gene. The CDR3 is 14 amino acids. Trimming at V came to 3 bases and at J to 3 bases, leaving 4 bases not matched to a gene. CDR3 in DNA: TGCGCCAGCAGCTCCGGACAGGGGATCTACGAGCAGTACTTC. Translating gives CASSSGQGIYEQYF. Full variable domain (outside the CDR3, taken from reference TRBV5-1 and TRBJ2-7): KAGVTQTPRYLIKTRGQQVTLSCSPISGHRSVSWYQQTPGQGLQFLFEYFSETQRNKGNFPGRFSGRQFSNSRSEMNVSTLELGDSALYLCASSSGQGIYEQYFGPGTRLTVT.

V is TRBV10-3 and J is TRBJ2-1, with 8 nucleotides matching TRBD1. Trimming cost V 4 bases and J 7 bases; bases outside gene matches: 6. CDR3 size: 14 residues. From germline, CDR1 is ENHRY and CDR2 SYGVKD. CDR3 loop: CAISGQTGENEQFF. The DNA for the CDR3 is TGTGCCATCAGTGGGCAGACAGGGGAGAATGAGCAGTTCTTC.

The chain uses TRBV11-2 and TRBJ1-2, with D possibly TRBD1 on 5 matching bases. Germline V CDR1 and CDR2: SGHAT, FQNNGV. Trimming stripped 7 bases from V and 4 bases from J, with 10 bases between. CDR3 length: 12 residues. The CDR3 spells CASTAGGYGYTF. For the CDR3, the DNA is TGTGCCAGCACCGCGGGGGGCTATGGCTACACCTTC.

This chain joins TRBV5-1 and TRBJ2-1; D perhaps matches TRBD1 (5 bases). CDR1 is SGHRS and CDR2 is YFSETQ in the germline V gene. The V end was cut by 6 bases, the J end by 7 bases, with 17 bases between. The CDR3 totals 14 residues. This CDR3 reads CASKLSTRVNEQFF. In nucleotides, the CDR3 is TGCGCCAGCAAGCTGAGCACCAGGGTGAATGAGCAGTTCTTC.

CDR3 DNA: TGTGCCAGCAGATACCTCTCTGGAAACACCATATATTTT. Amino acid sequence: CASRYLSGNTIYF. The chain employs TRBV6-5 and TRBJ1-3, with D unresolved. Germline-derived CDR1 and CDR2 are MNHEY and SVGAGI. The CDR3 is 13 residues long. The germline V and J ends were trimmed by 6 bases and 0 bases, with 6 bases remaining between them.

The chain is built from TRBV28 and TRBJ2-5; tentative D call: TRBD2 (6 bases). Trimming removed 5 bases from V and 2 bases from J, with 12 bases in between. The CDR3 runs 14 residues. CDR1 and CDR2 (germline): MDHEN, SYDVKM. CDR3 sequence: CASSNRDFQETQYF. CDR3 coding DNA: TGTGCCAGCAGTAACCGGGACTTTCAAGAGACCCAGTACTTC. The variable domain in full, with the rest retrieved from reference TRBV28 and TRBJ2-5, is DVKVTQSSRYLVKRTGEKVFLECVQDMDHENMFWYRQDPGLGLRLIYFSYDVKMKEKGDIPEGYSVSREKKERFSLILESASTNQTSMYLCASSNRDFQETQYFGPGTRLLVL.

The V gene is TRBV2, the J gene TRBJ1-2; D is uncertain. CDR1 is SNHLY and CDR2 is FYNNEI in the germline V gene. V lost 2 bases to trimming and J lost 6 bases, with 13 bases between them. The CDR3 is 14 amino acids. The CDR3 reads CASSESFRRDGYTF. In nucleotides, the CDR3 is TGTGCCAGCAGTGAATCATTTCGGAGGGATGGCTACACCTTC.

The V and J genes are TRBV5-1 and TRBJ2-7; TRBD1 matches at 7 bases. Germline CDR1 is SGHRS and CDR2 is YFSETQ. Trimming removed 0 bases from V and 0 bases from J; junction bases left unmatched: 6. There are 16 residues in the CDR3. CDR3 region: CASSLGQGVGSYEQYF. CDR3 bases: TGCGCCAGCAGCTTGGGGCAGGGGGTAGGCTCCTACGAGCAGTACTTC.

This chain uses TRBV7-2 with TRBJ1-5; D perhaps matches TRBD1 (5 bases). V gave up 4 bases and J gave up 6 bases, with 16 bases separating them. The germline gives CDR1 SGHTA, CDR2 FQGNSA. This CDR3 contains 15 residues. CDR3 DNA: TGTGCCAGCAGCTGGGGCGGGGATTCATCTCAGCCCCAGCATTTT. It is translated as CASSWGGDSSQPQHF.

V usage is TRBV6-5 and J usage is TRBJ1-1; TRBD1 matches 7 bases. Germline lookup yields CDR1 MNHEY and CDR2 SVGAGI. This CDR3 comprises 15 residues. Trimming removed 8 bases from V and 5 bases from J; junction bases left unmatched: 14. In DNA form, the CDR3 reads TGTGCCAGCCGGGGCCAACAGGGGCTCTGGACTGAAGCTTTCTTT. Its protein is CASRGQQGLWTEAFF.

This rearrangement joins TRBV7-9 to TRBJ2-3; 8 positions agree with TRBD1. This CDR3 contains 16 residues. V lost 1 base to trimming and J lost 3 bases; unmatched junction nucleotides: 6. Germline V gives CDR1 SEHNR, CDR2 FQNEAQ (reference sequence). The CDR3 is CASSLDQGASTDTQYF. The CDR3 DNA reads TGTGCCAGCAGCTTAGATCAGGGGGCGTCGACAGATACGCAGTATTTT.

The count of this clone is one. The rearrangement links TRBV27 to TRBJ1-2; D is unresolved. The CDR3 has 16 residues. In germline, CDR1 is MNHEY, CDR2 SMNVEV (reference sequence). V was cut by 2 bases and J by 3 bases, with 16 bases left in between. CDR3 protein: CASSLGSGKGYYGYTF. The CDR3 DNA is TGTGCCAGCAGTTTAGGGTCGGGGAAGGGTTACTATGGCTACACCTTC.

The J gene is TRBJ1-2, the V gene TRBV5-1; 7 bases map to TRBD1. Trimming removed 0 bases from V and 4 bases from J; junction bases left unmatched: 9. The CDR3 covers 16 residues. Germline V gives CDR1 SGHRS, CDR2 YFSETQ. Written as DNA, the CDR3 is TGCGCCAGCAGCTTGGGGGGTAGGGACAGACCCTATGGCTACACCTTC. This encodes CASSLGGRDRPYGYTF.

This chain connects TRBV18 to TRBJ2-5, with 8 positions matching TRBD2. The germline V gene encodes CDR1 KGHSH and CDR2 LQKENI. V lost 5 bases and J lost 5; bases outside the gene matches: 4. This CDR3 region has 13 residues. The CDR3 protein is CASSTGLGETQYF. The CDR3 nucleotides read TGTGCCAGCTCAACGGGACTAGGGGAGACCCAGTACTTC. The full variable domain, with the rest looked up from reference TRBV18 and TRBJ2-5, is NAGVMQNPRHLVRRRGQEARLRCSPMKGHSHVYWYRQLPEEGLKFMVYLQKENIIDESGMPKERFSAEFPKEGPSILRIQQVVRGDSAAYFCASSTGLGETQYFGPGTRLLVL.

The chain has TRBV29-1 and TRBJ1-5; 8 nucleotides align to TRBD1. The CDR3 is made up of 14 amino acids. The germline V gene has CDR1 SQVTM and CDR2 ANQGSEA. Trimming removed 7 bases from V and 11 bases from J; junction bases left unmatched: 16. As DNA, the CDR3 is TGCAGCGCCGAACTGGGACAGGCGGTTCGGGCCCAGCATTTT. Residues: CSAELGQAVRAQHF.

This clone has just a few counts. The chain carries TRBV10-2 and TRBJ1-4, with 9 bases identical to TRBD1. Germline values: CDR1 WSHSY, CDR2 SAAADI. With 6 bases clipped from V and 8 bases from J, the junction kept 4 bases outside the gene matches. CDR3 length: 13 amino acids. The DNA of the CDR3 is TGCGCCAGCAGCTTTGACAGGGGGGAAAAACTGTTTTTT. Its translation is CASSFDRGEKLFF.

Concerning this clone itself: Relative to the germline gene, one junction end is altered; a read error may explain this. This chain links TRBV5-6 with TRBJ2-7, with D tentatively TRBD2 (6 bases). The germline CDR1 and CDR2 sequences are SGHDT and YYEEEE. This CDR3 region has 14 residues. The CDR3 nucleotides read TGTGCCAGCAGCTCTGCTGGGACTCACAGCAGTTCAATCTTC. Protein product: CASSSAGTHSSSIF.

The chain employs TRBV10-3 and TRBJ2-7; D remains ambiguous. CDR3 length equals 12 residues. V lost 0 bases and J 4 bases, leaving 4 bases between the germline ends. CDR1 is ENHRY and CDR2 is SYGVKD in the germline V gene. The CDR3 reads CAISESGYEQYF. CDR3 bases: TGTGCCATCAGTGAGTCCGGGTACGAGCAGTACTTC.

This chain connects TRBV7-2 to TRBJ1-2; D possibly corresponds to TRBD1 (6 bases). This CDR3 contains 17 residues. Germline CDR1 reads SGHTA; CDR2 reads FQGNSA. V was shortened by 2 bases and J by 8 bases, with 24 bases between the two germline ends. This CDR3 reads CASSLNVRGAARRGYTF. The CDR3 DNA reads as TGTGCCAGCAGCTTAAATGTTCGGGGGGCTGCTCGTCGGGGCTACACCTTC.

The V call is TRBV6-2 or TRBV6-3, the J call TRBJ1-5; no firm D call. The CDR3 length is 15 residues. Trimming stripped 0 bases from V and 0 bases from J, with 6 bases between. CDR1 is MNHEY, CDR2 SVGEGT, per germline. The CDR3 reads CASSYSSVSNQPQHF. The CDR3 DNA is TGTGCCAGCAGTTACTCGTCGGTTAGCAATCAGCCCCAGCATTTT.

The chain has TRBV19 and TRBJ2-2; no reliable D call. Deletions cut 4 bases from V and 6 bases from J, with 9 bases between. The germline gives CDR1 LNHDA, CDR2 SQIVND (reference sequence). The CDR3 has 13 amino acids. CDR3 loop: CASSNPLAGELFF. The CDR3 DNA sequence: TGTGCCAGTAGTAATCCCCTTGCCGGGGAGCTGTTTTTT.

This chain joins TRBV7-2 and TRBJ1-5; tentative D call: TRBD1 (5 bases). CDR1 SGHTA and CDR2 FQGNSA come from the germline V gene. The ends were cut back, 1 base at V and 9 bases at J, with 19 bases in the middle. The CDR3 totals 16 residues. The CDR3 is CASSLVDAWAGPPQHF. In DNA, the CDR3 is TGTGCCAGCAGCTTAGTTGACGCGTGGGCAGGGCCGCCCCAGCATTTT.

This clone appeared a single time. Here the CDR3 reads CAITTEMNTEAFF. For the CDR3, the DNA is TGTGCCATCACCACTGAAATGAACACTGAAGCTTTCTTT. V usage is TRBV10-3 and J usage is TRBJ1-1; D is ambiguous. With 7 bases removed from V and 0 bases from J, the gap between germline ends came to 9 bases. CDR1 is ENHRY and CDR2 is SYGVKD in the germline V gene. This CDR3 contains 13 residues.

The chain uses TRBV19 and TRBJ1-1; 11 nucleotides align to TRBD1. V was pared by 7 bases and J by 7 bases, with 11 bases of the junction left unmatched. Germline V CDR1 and CDR2: LNHDA, SQIVND (reference sequence). CDR3 length: 15 amino acids. The CDR3 sequence is CASIPPDRGQGEAFF. CDR3 DNA: TGTGCCAGTATCCCTCCGGACAGGGGGCAGGGTGAAGCTTTCTTT.

V gene TRBV28 combines with J gene TRBJ2-3; 12 nucleotides agree with TRBD2. The CDR3 spans 16 residues. CDR1 is MDHEN, CDR2 SYDVKM, per germline. Trimming at V came to 4 bases and at J to 7 bases, leaving 9 bases not matched to a gene. The CDR3 region is CASSSQGTSGQYTQYF. CDR3 in DNA: TGTGCCAGCAGTTCCCAGGGGACTAGCGGGCAGTATACGCAGTATTTT.

Written as DNA, the CDR3 is TGTGCCAGCAGCTCTGGGACAGGGAACACTGAAGCTTTCTTT. Translating gives CASSSGTGNTEAFF. The genes are TRBV7-9 and TRBJ1-1; TRBD1 aligns across 8 bases. J gave up 1 base and V 4 bases, and 2 bases lay outside the gene matches. The CDR3 is made up of 14 amino acids. Germline-derived CDR1 and CDR2 are SEHNR and FQNEAQ (reference sequence). The full variable domain, in which reference TRBV7-9 and TRBJ1-1 provide the parts outside the CDR3, is DTGVSQNPRHKITKRGQNVTFRCDPISEHNRLYWYRQTLGQGPEFLTYFQNEAQLEKSRLLSDRFSAERPKGSFSTLEIQRTEQGDSAMYLCASSSGTGNTEAFFGQGTRLTVV.

The J gene is TRBJ2-2, the V gene TRBV19; 8 nucleotides line up with TRBD2. There are 15 residues in the CDR3. Germline lookup yields CDR1 LNHDA and CDR2 SQIVND (reference sequence). The V segment lost 6 bases and the J segment 4 bases; nucleotides outside the gene matches: 7. This CDR3 is CASRLLAGSTGELFF. For the CDR3, the DNA is TGTGCCAGTAGACTTCTAGCGGGTTCCACCGGGGAGCTGTTTTTT.

This sequence joins TRBV5-1 and TRBJ2-7; weak D call: TRBD2 (6 bases). V was shortened by 0 bases and J by 3 bases, with 10 bases between the two germline ends. This CDR3 comprises 14 residues. Germline loops: CDR1 SGHRS, CDR2 YFSETQ. The CDR3 region is CASSLGQGGYEQYF. The CDR3 DNA reads TGCGCCAGCAGCTTGGGGCAGGGAGGCTACGAGCAGTACTTC.